The 19 T cell receptor beta chains in this list originate from one sample, sequenced in a study of blood T cell repertoires in COVID-19. Some clones are missing from TCRdb's copy, which holds only in-frame ones; the method was immunoSEQ multiplex PCR. Of under 400,000 clones listed, 85% to 90% were seen once; the top ten hold about 0.94%. What was sequenced was PBMCs or T cells enriched from blood (not recorded which). Receptors were obtained from a woman aged 30 to 39 who had been exposed to COVID-19.

The chain has TRBV5-1 and TRBJ1-2; unclear D gene. The CDR3 runs 16 residues. CDR1 and CDR2 (germline): SGHRS, YFSETQ. Deletions cut 2 bases from V and 1 base from J, with 15 bases between. In nucleotides, the CDR3 is TGCGCCAGCAGCTTTTCTAACCAAGGACTTAACTATGGCTACACCTTC. Amino acid sequence: CASSFSNQGLNYGYTF.

The genes are TRBV11-3 and TRBJ2-7; 9 positions match TRBD1. CDR1 and CDR2 from the germline V gene are SGHNT and YENEEA. V gave up 5 bases and J gave up 3 bases; unmatched junction bases: 11. The length of the CDR3 is 16 residues. The CDR3 region is CASSRRGTGGVYEQYF. The DNA of the CDR3 is TGTGCCAGCAGCCGTCGGGGCACAGGGGGCGTCTACGAGCAGTACTTC.

This rearrangement joins TRBV28 to TRBJ1-5, with TRBD1 as a possible D gene (6 bases). Looked up from germline, CDR1 is MDHEN and CDR2 is SYDVKM. The CDR3 length is 18 residues. V lost 6 bases and J lost 3, with 24 bases in between. CDR3 DNA: TGTGCCAGCAGCTCAGCCCACCCGAAAGGACAGTCCAATCAGCCCCAGCATTTT. Protein product: CASSSAHPKGQSNQPQHF.

This rearrangement joins TRBV5-1 to TRBJ1-2, with 9 bases lining up with TRBD1. The CDR3 has 14 amino acids. Germline values: CDR1 SGHRS, CDR2 YFSETQ. Trimming cost V 2 bases and J 3 bases; bases outside gene matches: 2. CDR3 protein: CASSLGDRDYGYTF. DNA of the CDR3: TGCGCCAGCAGCTTAGGGGACAGGGACTATGGCTACACCTTC.

The chain employs TRBV19 and TRBJ2-2; 7 bases agree with TRBD2. The CDR3 spans 17 residues. V lost 7 bases and J lost 7; bases outside the gene matches: 18. From germline, CDR1 is LNHDA and CDR2 SQIVND (reference sequence). For the CDR3, the DNA is TGTGCCAGTATTCCCGGGGGGTTTGGACGGCGAGACGGGGAGCTGTTTTTT. Protein product: CASIPGGFGRRDGELFF.

This chain connects TRBV18 to TRBJ2-1; 12 positions agree with TRBD2. The V segment lost 4 bases and the J segment 3 bases; nucleotides outside the gene matches: 4. Germline-derived CDR1 and CDR2 are KGHSH and LQKENI. The CDR3 is 16 amino acids. The CDR3 nucleotides read TGTGCCAGCTCACGCACTAGCGGGAGGAGCTACAATGAGCAGTTCTTC. Translating gives CASSRTSGRSYNEQFF.

V usage is TRBV7-3 and J usage is TRBJ2-3; 11 bases agree with TRBD2. The CDR3 sequence is 16 residues long. Germline V lookup: CDR1 SGHTA, CDR2 FQGTGA. V shed 5 bases and J 4 bases; nucleotides not matched to a gene: 8. CDR3 nucleotides: TGTGCCAGCAGCGATGCTAGCGGGAGGAGCCCAGATACGCAGTATTTT. Translated: CASSDASGRSPDTQYF.

This rearrangement joins TRBV5-1 to TRBJ2-7, with D possibly TRBD2 on 5 matching bases. The CDR3 spans 12 residues. V was shortened by 0 bases and J by 6 bases, with 7 bases between the two germline ends. The germline CDR1 and CDR2 sequences are SGHRS and YFSETQ. CDR3 nucleotides: TGCGCCAGCAGCTTGGCGGGGATCGAGCAGTACTTC. Its translation: CASSLAGIEQYF. Full variable domain (outside the CDR3, taken from reference TRBV5-1 and TRBJ2-7): KAGVTQTPRYLIKTRGQQVTLSCSPISGHRSVSWYQQTPGQGLQFLFEYFSETQRNKGNFPGRFSGRQFSNSRSEMNVSTLELGDSALYLCASSLAGIEQYFGPGTRLTVT.

The chain uses TRBV2 and TRBJ1-2; 9 bases are shared with TRBD1. The germline V gene encodes CDR1 SNHLY and CDR2 FYNNEI. The CDR3 has 16 amino acids. V lost 5 bases and J lost 4; bases outside the gene matches: 11. The CDR3 DNA reads TGTGCCAGCAGTCAGACAACTAGACAGGGGGGCTATGGCTACACCTTC. Amino acid sequence: CASSQTTRQGGYGYTF.

This clone came up once. V and J are TRBV15 and TRBJ2-2, with 8 bases identical to TRBD2. The CDR3 contains 15 residues. Germline CDR1 and CDR2: LNHNV and YYDKDF (reference sequence). The junction had 2 bases not matched to a gene; V was cut back by 0 bases and J by 5 bases. The CDR3 is CATSRDRGGTGELFF. Written as DNA, the CDR3 is TGTGCCACCAGCAGAGATCGGGGGGGAACCGGGGAGCTGTTTTTT. Looking up the rest from reference TRBV15 and TRBJ2-2 gives the full variable domain: DAMVIQNPRYQVTQFGKPVTLSCSQTLNHNVMYWYQQKSSQAPKLLFHYYDKDFNNEADTPDNFQSRRPNTSFCFLDIRSPGLGDTAMYLCATSRDRGGTGELFFGEGSRLTVL.

This clone was seen only once. Additional DNA sequences in this sample encode the identical CDR3. J is TRBJ1-5 and V is TRBV27; 9 bases match TRBD1. CDR3 length: 15 residues. With V trimmed by 2 bases and J by 2 bases, 1 base remained unmatched. CDR1 and CDR2 from the germline V gene are MNHEY and SMNVEV (reference sequence). In DNA, the CDR3 is TGTGCCAGCAGTTTAAGGACAGGGGGCAATCAGCCCCAGCATTTT. It yields the protein CASSLRTGGNQPQHF.

The chain uses TRBV3-1 (or the pseudogene TRBV3-2) and TRBJ1-1; D is unclear. Germline loops: CDR1 LGHDT, CDR2 YNNKEL (reference sequence). The CDR3 sequence is 16 residues long. V lost 1 base and J lost 0, with 12 bases in between. The CDR3 DNA is TGTGCCAGCAGCCAAGTCATCAACATTTTGAACACTGAAGCTTTCTTT. It is translated as CASSQVINILNTEAFF.

This chain joins TRBV12-5 and TRBJ1-5, with no clear D. With 7 bases removed from V and 0 bases from J, the gap between germline ends came to 19 bases. The CDR3 spans 17 residues. Germline V gene lookup returns CDR1 LGHNT and CDR2 FRNRAP. The CDR3 reads CASALASELYSNQPQHF. CDR3 DNA: TGTGCTAGTGCCCTAGCGTCAGAGCTATATAGCAATCAGCCCCAGCATTTT.

V gene TRBV27 combines with J gene TRBJ2-7; 9 nucleotides align to TRBD2. The V gene end was trimmed by 7 bases and the J gene end by 5 bases; junction bases not matched to a gene: 9. Germline CDR1 is MNHEY and CDR2 is SMNVEV (reference sequence). The CDR3 sequence is 14 residues long. The CDR3 DNA reads TGTGCCAGCACCCCCAGCGGGAGGATCAACGAGCAGTACTTC. As protein: CASTPSGRINEQYF.

The chain combines TRBV2 with TRBJ1-2; 7 bases align to TRBD1. The CDR3 sequence is 12 residues long. Trimming took 10 bases from V and 4 from J; bases not matched to a gene: 6. Germline values: CDR1 SNHLY, CDR2 FYNNEI. The DNA of the CDR3 is TGTGCCACCCTAGACAGGGCCTATGGCTACACCTTC. Translated, it gives CATLDRAYGYTF.

The chain couples TRBV4-2 to TRBJ1-1, with D possibly being TRBD1 (6 bases). V dropped 0 bases and J dropped 1 base, with 9 bases sitting between them. The germline gives CDR1 LGHNA, CDR2 YNFKEQ. The CDR3 contains 15 residues. The CDR3: CASSQDRGKNTEAFF. The CDR3 DNA reads as TGTGCCAGCAGCCAAGACAGGGGAAAGAACACTGAAGCTTTCTTT.

The chain links TRBV3-1 (or the pseudogene TRBV3-2) to TRBJ2-7; tentative D call: TRBD2 (6 bases). The CDR3 contains 13 residues. V shed 4 bases and J shed 7 bases, with 14 bases lying between them. Germline loops: CDR1 LGHDT, CDR2 YNNKEL (reference sequence). This CDR3 reads CASSPRGLGEQYF. DNA for the CDR3: TGTGCCAGCAGCCCGCGGGGCTTAGGGGAGCAGTACTTC.

This clone appeared once. This rearrangement joins TRBV10-2 to TRBJ2-7; weak D call: TRBD1 (6 bases). The CDR3 length is 14 residues. Germline loops: CDR1 WSHSY, CDR2 SAAADI. V was trimmed by 6 bases and J by 6 bases, leaving 18 bases between them. CDR3 amino acids: CASSGQIPGREQYF. CDR3 DNA: TGCGCCAGCAGCGGACAGATACCGGGTCGCGAGCAGTACTTC.

The chain recombines TRBV7-3 with TRBJ2-6; 8 positions match TRBD1. Trimming removed 4 bases from V and 2 bases from J; junction bases left unmatched: 19. CDR1 and CDR2 (germline): SGHTA, FQGTGA. CDR3 size: 21 residues. CDR3 nucleotides: TGTGCCAGCAGCTCTACACCCCCCGGGGCAGGGGGCGTCACTGGGGCCAACGTCCTGACTTTC. This gives the protein CASSSTPPGAGGVTGANVLTF. Together with reference TRBV7-3 and TRBJ2-6, the CDR3 gives the full variable domain: GAGVSQTPSNKVTEKGKYVELRCDPISGHTALYWYRQSLGQGPEFLIYFQGTGAADDSGLPNDRFFAVRPEGSVSTLKIQRTERGDSAVYLCASSSTPPGAGGVTGANVLTFGAGSRLTVL.